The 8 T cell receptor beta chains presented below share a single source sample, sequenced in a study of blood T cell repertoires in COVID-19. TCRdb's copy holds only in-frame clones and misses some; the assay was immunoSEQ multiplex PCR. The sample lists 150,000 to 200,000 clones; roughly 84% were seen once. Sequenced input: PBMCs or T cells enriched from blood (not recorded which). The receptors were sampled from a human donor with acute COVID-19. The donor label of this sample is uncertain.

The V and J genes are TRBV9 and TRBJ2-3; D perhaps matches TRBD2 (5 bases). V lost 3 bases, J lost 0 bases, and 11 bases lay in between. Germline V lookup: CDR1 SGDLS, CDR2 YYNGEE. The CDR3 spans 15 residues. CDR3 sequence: CASSARGVSTDTQYF. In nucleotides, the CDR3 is TGTGCCAGCAGCGCCCGGGGAGTTAGCACAGATACGCAGTATTTT.

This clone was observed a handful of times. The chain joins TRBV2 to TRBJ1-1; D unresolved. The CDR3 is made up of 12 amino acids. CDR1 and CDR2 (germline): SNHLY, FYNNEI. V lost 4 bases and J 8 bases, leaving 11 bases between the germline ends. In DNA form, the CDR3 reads TGTGCCAGCAGTGGAAGGAGGGCAGAAGCTTTCTTT. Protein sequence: CASSGRRAEAFF.

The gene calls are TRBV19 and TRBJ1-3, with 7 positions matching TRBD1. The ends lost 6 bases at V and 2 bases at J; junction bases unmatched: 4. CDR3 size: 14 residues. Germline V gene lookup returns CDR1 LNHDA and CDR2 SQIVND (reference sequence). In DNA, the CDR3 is TGTGCCAGTAGCAGGGACAGACCTGGAAACACCATATATTTT. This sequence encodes CASSRDRPGNTIYF.

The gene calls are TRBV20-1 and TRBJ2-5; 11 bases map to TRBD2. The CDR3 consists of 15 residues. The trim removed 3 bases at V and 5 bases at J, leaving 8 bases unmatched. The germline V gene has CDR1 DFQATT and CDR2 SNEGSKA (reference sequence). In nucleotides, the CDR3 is TGCAGTGCTAGTGAGGCTAGCGGGGGGTATGAGACCCAGTACTTC. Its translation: CSASEASGGYETQYF.

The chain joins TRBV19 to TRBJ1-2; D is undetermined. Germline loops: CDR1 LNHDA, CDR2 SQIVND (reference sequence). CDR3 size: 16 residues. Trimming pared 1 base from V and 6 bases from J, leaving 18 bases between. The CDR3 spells CASSIGAAVSGNGYTF. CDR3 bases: TGTGCCAGTAGTATAGGAGCCGCAGTCTCGGGTAATGGCTACACCTTC. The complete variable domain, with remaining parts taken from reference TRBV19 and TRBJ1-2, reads DGGITQSPKYLFRKEGQNVTLSCEQNLNHDAMYWYRQDPGQGLRLIYYSQIVNDFQKGDIAEGYSVSREKKESFPLTVTSAQKNPTAFYLCASSIGAAVSGNGYTFGSGTRLTVV.

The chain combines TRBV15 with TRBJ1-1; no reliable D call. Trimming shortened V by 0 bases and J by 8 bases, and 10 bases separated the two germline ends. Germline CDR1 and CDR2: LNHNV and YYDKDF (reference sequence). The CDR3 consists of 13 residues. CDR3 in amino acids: CATSRDFGSEAFF. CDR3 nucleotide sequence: TGTGCCACCAGCAGAGATTTCGGGAGCGAAGCTTTCTTT.

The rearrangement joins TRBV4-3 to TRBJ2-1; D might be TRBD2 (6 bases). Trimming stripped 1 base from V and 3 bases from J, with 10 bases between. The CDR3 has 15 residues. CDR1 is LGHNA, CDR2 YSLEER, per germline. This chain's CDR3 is CASSQGRGNYNEQFF. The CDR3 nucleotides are TGCGCCAGCAGCCAAGGGCGGGGAAACTACAATGAGCAGTTCTTC.

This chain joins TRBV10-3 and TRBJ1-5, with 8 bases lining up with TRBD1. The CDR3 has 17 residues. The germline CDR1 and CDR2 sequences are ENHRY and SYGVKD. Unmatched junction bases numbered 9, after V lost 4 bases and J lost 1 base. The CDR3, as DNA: TGTGCCATCAGTGCCACCGCGACAGGGGAAAGCAATCAGCCCCAGCATTTT. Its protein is CAISATATGESNQPQHF.